The rows below give T cell receptor beta chains drawn from one sample of a study of shared clonotypes between healthy human individuals. Method: immunoSEQ multiplex PCR; TCRdb's copy keeps in-frame clones and lacks some. This sample carries 1.5 million to 2.5 million clones, about 94% of them seen once, and the ten largest clones take more than 0.95%. Sequenced input: naive CD8+ T cells sorted from blood. These receptors were collected from a man aged 18 to 29 in good health. The CDR3 runs from the conserved cysteine through the conserved F or W. The D gene is left open where the match is weak. A clone size is listed for some rows: how often the clone was seen (once, few, many), or a class if it is expanded.

>TRBV11-2|.|TRBJ2-3|.
TGTGCCAGCAGCTTCCCTAGCACAGATACGCAGTATTTT
CASSFPSTDTQYF
>TRBV5-6|.|TRBJ2-7|TRBD1
TGTGCCAGCACCTTGGGGACAGGGTTCTACGAGCAGTACTTC
CASTLGTGFYEQYF
>TRBV4-1|.|TRBJ2-4|TRBD1
TGCGCCAGCAGCCTACTGACAGGGGGCGGAAACATTCAGTACTTC
CASSLLTGGGNIQYF
>TRBV30|.|TRBJ2-3|.
TGTGCCTGGGATGAGGGGCGTACTAGCACAGATACGCAGTATTTT
CAWDEGRTSTDTQYF
>TRBV6-6|.|TRBJ2-7|.
TGTGCCAGCAGTTACTCAAGAGAGCAGTACTTC
CASSYSREQYF
>TRBV29-1|.|TRBJ2-7|TRBD1
TGCAGCGTCCTGACAGGGACCTCCTACGAGCAGTACTTC
CSVLTGTSYEQYF
>TRBV4-3|.|TRBJ2-1|.
TGCGCCAGCAGCCAAGGACATACCTCCTACAATGAGCAGTTCTTC
CASSQGHTSYNEQFF
>TRBV5-1|.|TRBJ2-5|.
TGCGCCAGCAACCGGGGGATAAACCAAGAGACCCAGTACTTC
CASNRGINQETQYF
>TRBV7-6|.|TRBJ2-7|.
TGTGCCAGCAGCTTAGAGTTCGGGTTTTTCGAGCAGTACTTC
CASSLEFGFFEQYF
>TRBV20-1|.|TRBJ1-1|.
TGCAGTGGCGAGTTGAACACTGAAGCTTTCTTT
CSGELNTEAFF
>TRBV6-5|.|TRBJ2-7|.
TGTGCCAGCAGTTGGGACACGGCGTACGAGCAGTACTTC
CASSWDTAYEQYF
>TRBV5-6|once|TRBJ2-7|.
TGTGCCAGCAGCTTAGGGAACTCCTACGAGCAGTACTTC
CASSLGNSYEQYF
>TRBV29-1|.|TRBJ2-3|TRBD1
TGCAGCGTGCGCGGGACAGGGGGCTTCGGAGATACGCAGTATTTT
CSVRGTGGFGDTQYF
>TRBV27|.|TRBJ2-7|.
TGTGCCAGCAGTTTAGGTGCGGGACTGGAGGAGCAGTACTTC
CASSLGAGLEEQYF
>TRBV11-2|.|TRBJ2-7|.
TGTGCCAGCAGCTTATTGGCTAGCGCAGGGTACGAGCAGTACTTC
CASSLLASAGYEQYF
>TRBV11-2|.|TRBJ2-1|.
TGTGCCAGCAGCTTAGATCAGGTGGGGATCGTCTCCTACAATGAGCAGTTCTTC
CASSLDQVGIVSYNEQFF
>TRBV9|.|TRBJ2-5|.
TGTGCCAGCAGCGTAGGCGCTAGCGCCTATGGGACCCAGTACTTC
CASSVGASAYGTQYF
>TRBV4-1|.|TRBJ2-7|TRBD2
TGCGCCAGCAGCCAAACGGGACTAGCGGACGAGCAGTACTTC
CASSQTGLADEQYF
>TRBV23-1|.|TRBJ2-4|.
TGCGCCAGCAGTCAATCACTGGGGCCCGGCCTGGCCAAAAACATTCAGTACTTC
CASSQSLGPGLAKNIQYF
>TRBV6-6|.|TRBJ2-5|.
TGTGCCAGCAGTCTGGCGGGGATTATAGAGACCCAGTACTTC
CASSLAGIIETQYF
>TRBV19|.|TRBJ2-7|TRBD1
TGTGCCAGTAGTATTACAGGGGGCGCCTACGAGCAGTACTTC
CASSITGGAYEQYF
>TRBV28|.|TRBJ2-4|.
TGTGCCAGCACCTACTCAGGGCAGGCCCCCGCCAAAAACATTCAGTACTTC
CASTYSGQAPAKNIQYF
>TRBV27|once|TRBJ2-2|.
TGTGCCAGCAGTTTCGGCATACACACCGGGGAGCTGTTTTTT
CASSFGIHTGELFF
>TRBV25-1|.|TRBJ2-7|TRBD1
TGTGCCAGCAGCCCCGGGACAGGGATGAACGAGCAGTACTTC
CASSPGTGMNEQYF
>TRBV13|.|TRBJ2-7|.
TGTGCCAGCAGCTCCCCGAGCTCCTACGAGCAGTACTTC
CASSSPSSYEQYF
>TRBV29-1|.|TRBJ1-2|.
TGCAGCGTTGGCCCGCCCCGGGGGGCGGACTATGGCTACACCTTC
CSVGPPRGADYGYTF
>TRBV11-3|.|TRBJ2-7|.
TGTGCCAGCAGCCTGGACTCGAGCTACGAGCAGTACTTC
CASSLDSSYEQYF
>TRBV7-3|.|TRBJ2-7|TRBD1
TGTGCCAGCAGCCCCAGACAGGGCTACGAGCAGTACTTC
CASSPRQGYEQYF
>TRBV7-3|.|TRBJ2-3|TRBD2
TGTGCCAGCAGCCCCCTAGCGGGGGGGTCGGATACGCAGTATTTT
CASSPLAGGSDTQYF
>TRBV9|.|TRBJ2-7|.
TGTGCCAGCAGCAAGTCTGGGACGGCCTTACACGAGCAGTACTTC
CASSKSGTALHEQYF
>TRBV19|.|TRBJ2-7|.
TGTGCCAGTAGTGAGGGAACTCTTACCTACGAGCAGTACTTC
CASSEGTLTYEQYF
>TRBV7-9|.|TRBJ1-1|.
TGTGCCAGCACCAGTCCGGGGAACACTGAAGCTTTCTTT
CASTSPGNTEAFF
>TRBV6-6|.|TRBJ1-1|.
TGTGCCAGCAGTTACGAGCCAGGCATGAACACTGAAGCTTTCTTT
CASSYEPGMNTEAFF
>TRBV27|once|TRBJ1-2|TRBD1
TGTGCCAGCAGTCTATCAGGGGGTAACTATGGCTACACCTTC
CASSLSGGNYGYTF
>TRBV7-6|.|TRBJ2-5|TRBD2
TGTGCCAGCAGCTTAGAGCCGGGAGGGCAAGAGACCCAGTACTTC
CASSLEPGGQETQYF
>TRBV19|.|TRBJ2-3|TRBD1
TGTGCCAGTAGTATCGACAGGGACCCAGATACGCAGTATTTT
CASSIDRDPDTQYF
>TRBV27|.|TRBJ2-5|TRBD2
TGTGCCAGCAGTTTAGGGGCTAGCGGGGCCTCTTGGCAAGAGACCCAGTACTTC
CASSLGASGASWQETQYF
>TRBV9|.|TRBJ1-4|TRBD1
TGTGCCAGCAGCCCCTCAACCACGGGACAGGGACTCGCAACTAATGAAAAACTGTTTTTT
CASSPSTTGQGLATNEKLFF
>TRBV28|.|TRBJ1-1|.
TGTGCCAGCAGTTTCTTTCGCACCAACACTGAAGCTTTCTTT
CASSFFRTNTEAFF
>TRBV7-9|.|TRBJ2-1|TRBD1
TGTGCCAGCAGCCGTAGGATACAGGGGAGCTCCTACAATGAGCAGTTCTTC
CASSRRIQGSSYNEQFF
>TRBV5-5|.|TRBJ2-7|TRBD2
TGTGCCAGCAGCCTGACTAGCGGGAGCTCCTACGAGCAGTACTTC
CASSLTSGSSYEQYF
>TRBV6-5|.|TRBJ2-2|.
TGTGCCAGCAGTTGGCAGCCGCTGAACACCGGGGAGCTGTTTTTT
CASSWQPLNTGELFF
>TRBV6-5|.|TRBJ2-1|TRBD1
TGTGCCAGCACTGGGACAGGGAGGTACAATGAGCAGTTCTTC
CASTGTGRYNEQFF
>TRBV9|.|TRBJ2-3|.
TGTGCCAGCGCCCCAAGGCAGGGACCCAGCACAGATACGCAGTATTTT
CASAPRQGPSTDTQYF
>TRBV5-6|once|TRBJ2-5|TRBD2
TGTGCCAGCAGCTCGGGACTAGAAGAGACCCAGTACTTC
CASSSGLEETQYF
>TRBV7-9|.|TRBJ2-7|.
TGTGCCAGCAGCCGGACCTACGAGCAGTACTTC
CASSRTYEQYF
>TRBV6-4|.|TRBJ1-2|.
TGTGCCAGCAGTGAAGGGGGGGCTGGCGGCTACACCTTC
CASSEGGAGGYTF
>TRBV30|.|TRBJ2-3|.
TGTGCCTGGAGGGACCCCACAGATACGCAGTATTTT
CAWRDPTDTQYF
>TRBV11-2|.|TRBJ2-3|TRBD1
TGTGCCAGCAGCCCATGGACAGGAGATACGCAGTATTTT
CASSPWTGDTQYF
>TRBV6-1|.|TRBJ2-3|TRBD2
TGTGCCAGCAGTGAAATGGCGGGGGGGGTCGATACGCAGTATTTT
CASSEMAGGVDTQYF
>TRBV6-1|.|TRBJ1-2|TRBD1
TGTGCCAGCAGTGAACCAGGGGGCGCGGGGCTCTATGGCTACACCTTC
CASSEPGGAGLYGYTF
>TRBV5-1|.|TRBJ2-7|TRBD1
TGCGCCAGCAGCTTCCTCGGACAGGGGGCGTTTACGGGGTCCGACGAGCAGTACTTC
CASSFLGQGAFTGSDEQYF
>TRBV9|.|TRBJ2-2|.
TGTGCCAGCAGCGTAGCGGGAAGGGACACCGGGGAGCTGTTTTTT
CASSVAGRDTGELFF
>TRBV7-9|once|TRBJ2-7|.
TGTGCCAGCAGCTTAGGGGAAGAGCAGTACTTC
CASSLGEEQYF